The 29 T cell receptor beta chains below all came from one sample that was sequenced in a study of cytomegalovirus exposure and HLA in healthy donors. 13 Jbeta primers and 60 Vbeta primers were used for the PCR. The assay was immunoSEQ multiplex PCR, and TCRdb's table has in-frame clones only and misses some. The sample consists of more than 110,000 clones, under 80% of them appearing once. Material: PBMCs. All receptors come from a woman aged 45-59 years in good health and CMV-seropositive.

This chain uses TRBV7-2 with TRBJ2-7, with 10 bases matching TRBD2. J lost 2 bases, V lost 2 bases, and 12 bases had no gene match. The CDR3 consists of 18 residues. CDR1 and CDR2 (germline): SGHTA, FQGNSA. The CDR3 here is CASSLLGGLADLPYEQYF. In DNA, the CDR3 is TGTGCCAGCAGCTTATTGGGCGGACTAGCGGATCTCCCCTACGAGCAGTACTTC.

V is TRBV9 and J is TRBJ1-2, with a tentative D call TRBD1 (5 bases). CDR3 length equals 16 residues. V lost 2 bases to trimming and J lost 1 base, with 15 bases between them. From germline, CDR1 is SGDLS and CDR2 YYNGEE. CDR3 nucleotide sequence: TGTGCCAGCAGCGTGTCGGACAAACAATATAACTATGGCTACACCTTC. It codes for CASSVSDKQYNYGYTF.

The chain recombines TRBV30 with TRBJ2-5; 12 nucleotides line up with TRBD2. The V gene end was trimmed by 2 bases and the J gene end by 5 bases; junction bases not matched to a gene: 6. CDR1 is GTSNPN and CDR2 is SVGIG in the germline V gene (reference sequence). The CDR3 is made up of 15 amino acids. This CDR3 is CAWSKGTSGGETQYF. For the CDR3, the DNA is TGTGCCTGGAGTAAGGGTACTAGCGGGGGGGAGACCCAGTACTTC.

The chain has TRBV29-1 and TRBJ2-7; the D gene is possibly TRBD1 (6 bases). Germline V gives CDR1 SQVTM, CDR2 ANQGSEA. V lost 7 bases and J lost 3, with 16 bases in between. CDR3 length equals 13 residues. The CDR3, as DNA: TGCAGCGGGGGTCCAGGGGTGAGCTACGAGCAGTACTTC. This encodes CSGGPGVSYEQYF.

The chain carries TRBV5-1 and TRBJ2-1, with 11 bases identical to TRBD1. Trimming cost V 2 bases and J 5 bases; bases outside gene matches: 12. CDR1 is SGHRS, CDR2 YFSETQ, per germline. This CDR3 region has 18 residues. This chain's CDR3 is CASSLTNRDRGRHNEQFF. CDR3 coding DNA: TGCGCCAGCAGCTTAACGAACCGGGACAGGGGGAGACACAATGAGCAGTTCTTC.

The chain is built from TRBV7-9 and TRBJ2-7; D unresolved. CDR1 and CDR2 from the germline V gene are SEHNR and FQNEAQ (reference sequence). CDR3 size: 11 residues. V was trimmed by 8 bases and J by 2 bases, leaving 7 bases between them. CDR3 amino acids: CASSLTYEQYF. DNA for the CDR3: TGTGCCAGCTCTCTAACCTACGAGCAGTACTTC.

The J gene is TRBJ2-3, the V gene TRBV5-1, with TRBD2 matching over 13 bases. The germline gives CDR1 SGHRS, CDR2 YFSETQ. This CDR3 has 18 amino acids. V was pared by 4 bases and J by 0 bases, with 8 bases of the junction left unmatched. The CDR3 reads CASSPGLAGTPSTDTQYF. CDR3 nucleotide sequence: TGCGCCAGCAGCCCGGGACTAGCGGGGACTCCTAGCACAGATACGCAGTATTTT.

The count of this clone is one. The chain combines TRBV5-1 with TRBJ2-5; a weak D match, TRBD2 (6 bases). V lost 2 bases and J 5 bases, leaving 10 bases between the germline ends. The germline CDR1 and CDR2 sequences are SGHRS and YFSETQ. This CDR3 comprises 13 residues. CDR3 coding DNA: TGCGCCAGCAGCTTAGCGGGCCTGGAGACCCAGTACTTC. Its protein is CASSLAGLETQYF.

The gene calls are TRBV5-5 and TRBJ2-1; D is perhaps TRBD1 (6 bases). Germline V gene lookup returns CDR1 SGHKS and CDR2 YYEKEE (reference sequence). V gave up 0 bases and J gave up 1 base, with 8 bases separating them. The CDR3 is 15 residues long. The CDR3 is CASSLGQGSYNEQFF. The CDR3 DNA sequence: TGTGCCAGCAGCTTGGGGCAGGGGTCCTACAATGAGCAGTTCTTC.

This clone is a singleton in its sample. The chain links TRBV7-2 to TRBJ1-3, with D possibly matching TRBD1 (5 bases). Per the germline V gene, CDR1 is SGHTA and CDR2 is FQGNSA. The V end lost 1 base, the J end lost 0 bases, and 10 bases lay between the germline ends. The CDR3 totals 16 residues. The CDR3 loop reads CASSLEQVRSGNTIYF. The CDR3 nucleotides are TGTGCCAGCAGCTTAGAACAGGTCCGCTCTGGAAACACCATATATTTT.

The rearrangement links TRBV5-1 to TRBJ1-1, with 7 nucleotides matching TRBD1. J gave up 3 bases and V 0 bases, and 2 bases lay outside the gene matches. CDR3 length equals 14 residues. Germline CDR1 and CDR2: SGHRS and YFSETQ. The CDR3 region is CASSLDGQDTEAFF. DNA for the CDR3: TGCGCCAGCAGCTTGGACGGACAGGACACTGAAGCTTTCTTT.

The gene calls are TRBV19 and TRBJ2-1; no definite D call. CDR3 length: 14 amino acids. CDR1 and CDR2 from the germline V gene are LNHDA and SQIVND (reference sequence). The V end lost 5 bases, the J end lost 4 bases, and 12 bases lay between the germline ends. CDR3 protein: CASSFSRVYNEQFF. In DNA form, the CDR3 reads TGTGCCAGTAGTTTTAGTCGTGTTTACAATGAGCAGTTCTTC.

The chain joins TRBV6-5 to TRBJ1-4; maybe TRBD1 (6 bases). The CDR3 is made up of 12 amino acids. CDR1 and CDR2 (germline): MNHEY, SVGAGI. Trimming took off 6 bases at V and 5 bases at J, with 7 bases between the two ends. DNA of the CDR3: TGTGCCAGCAGCCAGGGGAATGAAAAACTGTTTTTT. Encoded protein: CASSQGNEKLFF.

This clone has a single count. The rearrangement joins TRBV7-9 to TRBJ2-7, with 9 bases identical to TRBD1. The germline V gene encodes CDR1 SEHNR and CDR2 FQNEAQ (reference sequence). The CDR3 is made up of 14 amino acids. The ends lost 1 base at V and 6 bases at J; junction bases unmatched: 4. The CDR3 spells CASSLVRQGGEQYF. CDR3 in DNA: TGTGCCAGCAGCTTAGTCCGACAGGGGGGCGAGCAGTACTTC.

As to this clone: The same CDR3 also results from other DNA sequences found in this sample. The CDR3, as DNA: TGTGCCAGCAGTTCCGGACAGGGCTATGGCTACACCTTC. Protein sequence: CASSSGQGYGYTF. This rearrangement joins TRBV5-4 to TRBJ1-2; 8 bases fit TRBD1. The CDR3 is 13 amino acids. After removal of 5 bases from V and 4 bases from J, the junction contained 4 bases not matched to a gene. Germline CDR1 and CDR2: SGHNT and YYREEE (reference sequence).

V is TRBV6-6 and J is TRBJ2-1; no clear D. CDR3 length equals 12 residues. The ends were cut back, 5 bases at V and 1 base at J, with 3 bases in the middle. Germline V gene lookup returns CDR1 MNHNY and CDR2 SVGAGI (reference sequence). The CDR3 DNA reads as TGTGCCAGCAGTCCATCCTACAATGAGCAGTTCTTC. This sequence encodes CASSPSYNEQFF.

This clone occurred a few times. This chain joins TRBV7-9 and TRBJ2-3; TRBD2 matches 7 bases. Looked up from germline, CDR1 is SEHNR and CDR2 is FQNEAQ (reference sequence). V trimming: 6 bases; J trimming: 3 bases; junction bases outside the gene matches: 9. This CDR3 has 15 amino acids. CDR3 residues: CASSSSGVWTDTQYF. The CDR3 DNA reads TGTGCCAGCAGTTCCAGCGGGGTCTGGACAGATACGCAGTATTTT.

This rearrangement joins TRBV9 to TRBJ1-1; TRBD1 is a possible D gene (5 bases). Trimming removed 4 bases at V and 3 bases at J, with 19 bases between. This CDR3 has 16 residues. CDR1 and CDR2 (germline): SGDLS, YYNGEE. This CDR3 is CASSPRDGGTDTEAFF. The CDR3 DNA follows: TGTGCCAGCAGCCCTCGGGACGGGGGAACGGACACTGAAGCTTTCTTT.

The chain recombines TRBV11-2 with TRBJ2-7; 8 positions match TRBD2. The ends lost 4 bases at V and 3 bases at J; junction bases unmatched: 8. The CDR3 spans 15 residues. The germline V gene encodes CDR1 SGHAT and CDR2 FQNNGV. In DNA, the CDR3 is TGTGCCAGCAGCTCCGGCGGGGGGAGATTCTACGAGCAGTACTTC. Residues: CASSSGGGRFYEQYF. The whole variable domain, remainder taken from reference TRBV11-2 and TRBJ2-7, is EAGVAQSPRYKIIEKRQSVAFWCNPISGHATLYWYQQILGQGPKLLIQFQNNGVVDDSQLPKDRFSAERLKGVDSTLKIQPAKLEDSAVYLCASSSGGGRFYEQYFGPGTRLTVT.

The CDR3 loop is CASSQVGTRGRPETQYF. The CDR3 coding sequence is TGCGCCAGCAGCCAAGTCGGGACGAGGGGGCGCCCAGAGACCCAGTACTTC. The rearrangement links TRBV4-3 to TRBJ2-5; 7 nucleotides match TRBD1. The V gene's germline CDR1 is LGHNA and CDR2 YSLEER. This CDR3 spans 17 amino acids. J gave up 4 bases and V 1 base, and 12 bases lay outside the gene matches.

CDR3 nucleotides: TGTGCCAGCAGTCGGACTAGCGGGGATAGAGATACGCAGTATTTT. Encoded protein: CASSRTSGDRDTQYF. The chain employs TRBV5-6 and TRBJ2-3, with TRBD2 matching 12 bases. The germline V gene has CDR1 SGHDT and CDR2 YYEEEE. The CDR3 is 15 residues long. The V gene end was trimmed by 5 bases and the J gene end by 5 bases; junction bases not matched to a gene: 6.

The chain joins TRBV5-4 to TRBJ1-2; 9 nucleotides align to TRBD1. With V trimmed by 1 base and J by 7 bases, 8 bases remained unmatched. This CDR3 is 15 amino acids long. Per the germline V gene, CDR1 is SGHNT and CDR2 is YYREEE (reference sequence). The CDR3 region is CASSLIGTGISGYTF. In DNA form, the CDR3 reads TGTGCCAGCAGCTTGATTGGGACAGGGATAAGTGGCTACACCTTC.

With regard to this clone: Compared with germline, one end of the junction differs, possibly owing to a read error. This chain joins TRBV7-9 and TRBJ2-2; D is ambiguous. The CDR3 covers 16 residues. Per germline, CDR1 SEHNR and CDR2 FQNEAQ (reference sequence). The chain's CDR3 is CSSSATTNPNTGELFF. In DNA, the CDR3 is TGTTCCAGCAGCGCTACCACTAATCCGAACACCGGGGAGCTGTTTTTT.

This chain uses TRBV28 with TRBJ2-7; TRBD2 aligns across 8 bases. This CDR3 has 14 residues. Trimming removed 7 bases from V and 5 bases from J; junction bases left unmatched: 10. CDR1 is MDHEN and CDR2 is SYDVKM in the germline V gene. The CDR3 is CASIGAGGVNEQYF. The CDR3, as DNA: TGTGCCAGCATCGGGGCGGGGGGCGTCAACGAGCAGTACTTC.

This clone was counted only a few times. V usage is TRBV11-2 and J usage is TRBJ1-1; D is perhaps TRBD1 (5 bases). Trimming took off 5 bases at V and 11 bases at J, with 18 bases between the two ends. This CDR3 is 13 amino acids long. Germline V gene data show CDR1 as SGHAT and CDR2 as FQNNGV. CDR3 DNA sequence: TGTGCCAGCAGCGCACTCCAGGGAAAGGGGGCTTTCTTT. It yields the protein CASSALQGKGAFF.

The CDR3 DNA follows: TGTGCCAGCAGCTTTACAACTAACTCCTACGAGCAGTACTTC. Protein product: CASSFTTNSYEQYF. The chain couples TRBV5-6 to TRBJ2-7; D call uncertain. From germline, CDR1 is SGHDT and CDR2 YYEEEE. V lost 2 bases, J lost 0 bases, and 9 bases lay in between. This CDR3 is built from 14 residues.

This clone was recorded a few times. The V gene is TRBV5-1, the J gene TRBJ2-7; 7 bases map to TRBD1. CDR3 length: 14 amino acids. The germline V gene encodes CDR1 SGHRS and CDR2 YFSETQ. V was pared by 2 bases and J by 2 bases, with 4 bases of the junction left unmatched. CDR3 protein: CASSFLGGTYEQYF. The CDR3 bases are TGCGCCAGCAGCTTTCTAGGGGGCACCTACGAGCAGTACTTC.

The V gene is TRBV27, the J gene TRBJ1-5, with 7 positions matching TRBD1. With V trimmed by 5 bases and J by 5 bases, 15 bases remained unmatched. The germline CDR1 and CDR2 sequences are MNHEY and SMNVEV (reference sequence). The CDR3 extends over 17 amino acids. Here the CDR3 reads CASSTRTGSSQDQPQHF. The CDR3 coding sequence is TGTGCCAGCAGTACCCGGACAGGATCAAGCCAAGATCAGCCCCAGCATTTT.

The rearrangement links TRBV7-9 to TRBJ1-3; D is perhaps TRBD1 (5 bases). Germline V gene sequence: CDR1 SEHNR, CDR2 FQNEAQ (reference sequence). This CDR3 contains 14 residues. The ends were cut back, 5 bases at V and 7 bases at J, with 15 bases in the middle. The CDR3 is CASSQDMQGNTIYF. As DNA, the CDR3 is TGTGCCAGCAGCCAAGATATGCAGGGCAACACCATATATTTT.